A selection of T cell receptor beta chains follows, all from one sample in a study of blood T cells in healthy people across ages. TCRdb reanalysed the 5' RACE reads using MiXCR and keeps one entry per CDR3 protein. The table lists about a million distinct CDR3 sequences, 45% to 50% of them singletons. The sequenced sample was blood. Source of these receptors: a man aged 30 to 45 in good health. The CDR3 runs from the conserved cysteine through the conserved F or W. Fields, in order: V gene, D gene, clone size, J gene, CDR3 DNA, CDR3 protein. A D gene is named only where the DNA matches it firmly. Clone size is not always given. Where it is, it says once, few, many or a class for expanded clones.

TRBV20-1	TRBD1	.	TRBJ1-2	TGCAGTGCTAGCCTTGGGACAGGGAGCGGCTACACCTTC	CSASLGTGSGYTF
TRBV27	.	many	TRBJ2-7	TGTGCCAGCAGTTTATCGACAGACTACGAGCAGTACTTC	CASSLSTDYEQYF
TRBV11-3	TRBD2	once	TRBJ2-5	TGTGCCAGCTCCCTAGCGGGGGGCCGGGGAACCCAGTACTTC	CASSLAGGRGTQYF
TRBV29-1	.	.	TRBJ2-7	TGCAGCGCCCTAATAACAGGGTACGCCTACGAGCAGTACTTC	CSALITGYAYEQYF
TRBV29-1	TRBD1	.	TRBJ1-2	TGCAGCACCAACAGGGGGGCTAACTATGGCTACACCTTC	CSTNRGANYGYTF
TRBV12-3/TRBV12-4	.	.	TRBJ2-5	TGTGCCAGCCAGGCGGCGGGAAGAAAGAGGGGCTACGAACAGTACTTC	CASQAAGRKRGYEQYF
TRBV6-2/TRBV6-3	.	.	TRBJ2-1	TGTGCCAGCAGTTACACCCTGGGGGCGACTGGGGGTGTGCAGTTCTTC	CASSYTLGATGGVQFF
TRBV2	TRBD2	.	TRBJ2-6	TGTGCCAGCAGTCTACTAGCGGTGAGCTCTGGGGCCAACGTCCTGACTTTC	CASSLLAVSSGANVLTF
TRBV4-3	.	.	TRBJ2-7	TGCGCCAGCAGCCAAGACCAGGGTACAAACGAGCAGTACTTC	CASSQDQGTNEQYF
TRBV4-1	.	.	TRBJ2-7	TGCGCCAGCAGCCAAGTAGCGGTGGGAAGCTCCTACGAGCAGTACTTC	CASSQVAVGSSYEQYF
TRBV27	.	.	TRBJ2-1	TGTGCCAGCAGTGTACGCGTCGGGAATGAGCAGTTCTTC	CASSVRVGNEQFF